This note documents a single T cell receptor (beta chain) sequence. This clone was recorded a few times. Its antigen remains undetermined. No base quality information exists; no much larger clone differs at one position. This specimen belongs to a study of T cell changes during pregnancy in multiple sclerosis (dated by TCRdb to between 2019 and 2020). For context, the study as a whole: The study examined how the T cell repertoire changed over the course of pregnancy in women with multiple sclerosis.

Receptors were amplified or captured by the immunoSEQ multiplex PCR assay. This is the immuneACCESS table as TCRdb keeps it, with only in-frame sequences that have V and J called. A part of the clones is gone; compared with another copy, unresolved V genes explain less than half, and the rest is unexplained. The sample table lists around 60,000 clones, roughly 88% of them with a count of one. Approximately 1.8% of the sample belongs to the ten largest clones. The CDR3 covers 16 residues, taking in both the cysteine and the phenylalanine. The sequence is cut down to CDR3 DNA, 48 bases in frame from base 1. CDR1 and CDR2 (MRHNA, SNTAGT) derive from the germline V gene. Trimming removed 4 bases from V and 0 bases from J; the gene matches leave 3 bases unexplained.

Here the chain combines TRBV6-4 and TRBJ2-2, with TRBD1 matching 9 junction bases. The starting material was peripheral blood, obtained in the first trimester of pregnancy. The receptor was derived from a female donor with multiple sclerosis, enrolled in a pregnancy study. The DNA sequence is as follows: TGTGCCAGCAGTGCGAGGACAGGGGCGAACACCGGGGAGCTGTTTTTT. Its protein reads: CASSARTGANTGELFF.